These 15 T cell receptor beta chains originate from one sample sequenced in a study of neurological immune-mediated disorders. TCRdb reprocessed the 5' RACE reads via MiXCR and lists one record per CDR3 protein. The table lists approximately 89,000 distinct CDR3 sequences, about 13% of them singletons, with roughly 4.8% in the top ten. Sample time point: longitudinal time-point 2. The material sequenced was PBMCs. The receptors stem from a female donor with HTLV-1-associated myelopathy (HAM/TSP).

The table lists this clonotype with many counts. CDR3 in DNA: TGTGCCAGCAGTGAGGAGGGGCCGAATGAGACCCAGTACTTC. The encoded protein is CASSEEGPNETQYF. The gene calls are TRBV25-1 and TRBJ2-5; possibly TRBD2 for D (6 bases). Trimming took 3 bases from V and 5 from J, leaving 13 bases between them. Germline CDR1 is MGHDK and CDR2 is SYGVNS. The CDR3 runs to 14 residues.

This clonotype was recorded at least ten times. The chain joins TRBV6-5 to TRBJ2-7, with 8 bases lining up with TRBD2. Germline V CDR1 and CDR2: MNHEY, SVGAGI. The CDR3 consists of 16 residues. Trimming cost V 0 bases and J 4 bases; bases outside gene matches: 8. CDR3 DNA sequence: TGTGCCAGCAGTTACTCGTCGGGGGGGGGTTCGTACGAGCAGTACTTC. This translates into CASSYSSGGGSYEQYF.

This clonotype has a count of ten or more. The V gene is TRBV5-1, the J gene TRBJ2-3, with 7 bases that match TRBD2. With V trimmed by 6 bases and J by 5 bases, 6 bases remained unmatched. CDR3 length equals 13 residues. Germline assignment: CDR1 SGHRS and CDR2 YFSETQ. CDR3 sequence reads: CASNGGEGDTQYF. CDR3 in DNA: TGCGCCAGCAACGGCGGGGAGGGAGATACGCAGTATTTT.

This clonotype was seen only a few times. J is TRBJ1-4 and V is TRBV5-6, with 7 nucleotides matching TRBD1. The CDR3 length is 18 residues. The V gene end was trimmed by 4 bases and the J gene end by 0 bases; junction bases not matched to a gene: 12. Looked up from germline, CDR1 is SGHDT and CDR2 is YYEEEE. CDR3 region: CASSPPDRIVATNEKLFF. The CDR3 region has the DNA TGTGCCAGCAGCCCACCGGACAGGATCGTCGCAACTAATGAAAAACTGTTTTTT.

This clonotype was counted many times. The chain carries TRBV4-2 and TRBJ1-2; possibly TRBD1 for D (5 bases). CDR3 size: 15 residues. Germline-derived CDR1 and CDR2 are LGHNA and YNFKEQ. The V gene lost 0 bases and the J gene lost 3 bases, with 11 bases spanning the gap. The CDR3 here is CASSQDHRDYYGYTF. The DNA for the CDR3 is TGTGCCAGCAGCCAAGATCACCGGGACTACTATGGCTACACCTTC.

The V gene is TRBV5-4, the J gene TRBJ2-3; the match to TRBD2 covers 8 bases. The CDR3 spans 15 residues. The trim removed 2 bases at V and 3 bases at J, leaving 5 bases unmatched. Germline CDR1 SGHNT, CDR2 YYREEE (reference sequence). The CDR3 sequence: CASSFGGALTDTQYF. CDR3 in DNA: TGTGCCAGCAGCTTCGGGGGGGCCTTGACAGATACGCAGTATTTT.

Many counts were recorded for this clonotype. The chain has TRBV28 and TRBJ1-1; D is undetermined. Looked up from germline, CDR1 is MDHEN and CDR2 is SYDVKM. V dropped 8 bases and J dropped 4 bases, with 14 bases sitting between them. This CDR3 contains 13 residues. In DNA, the CDR3 is TGTGCCAGCGGTGGAGGTCTGGCCACTGAAGCTTTCTTT. Translation gives CASGGGLATEAFF.

This clonotype showed up just a few times. The CDR3 coding sequence is TGTGCCAGCACAGCAGGGGCCCGCTATAATTCACCCCTCCACTTT. Its translation is CASTAGARYNSPLHF. The genes are TRBV12-3 or TRBV12-4 and TRBJ1-6; D perhaps matches TRBD1 (6 bases). CDR3 length equals 15 residues. Trimming took off 7 bases at V and 3 bases at J, with 13 bases between the two ends.

This clonotype was seen repeatedly, ten times or more. This chain links TRBV14 with TRBJ2-7; 7 nucleotides match TRBD1. With 5 bases clipped from V and 5 bases from J, the junction kept 12 bases outside the gene matches. CDR1 is SGHDN, CDR2 FVKESK, per germline. The CDR3 has 15 amino acids. The CDR3 DNA is TGTGCCAGCAGCGGAAAGGGCAGGGGGTATGACGAGCAGTACTTC. This codes for CASSGKGRGYDEQYF.

In its sample, this clonotype was seen many times. The chain employs TRBV7-9 and TRBJ2-3; D is undetermined. V lost 10 bases and J 6 bases, leaving 14 bases between the germline ends. This CDR3 contains 12 residues. Germline V gene sequence: CDR1 SEHNR, CDR2 FQNEAQ (reference sequence). This CDR3 is CATSLSGDTQYF. CDR3 nucleotide sequence: TGTGCCACCTCCCTCTCGGGTGATACGCAGTATTTT.

With respect to this clonotype: A read error may explain this, as a much larger clone is one base away. The rearrangement joins TRBV7-9 to TRBJ2-1; 15 bases fit TRBD2. The CDR3 has 18 residues. Germline CDR1 is SEHNR and CDR2 is FQNEAQ (reference sequence). V gave up 5 bases and J gave up 4 bases; unmatched junction bases: 9. The CDR3 reads CASSPWTSGGARYNEQFF. DNA of the CDR3: TGTGCCAGCAGCCCCTGGACTAGCGGGGGGGCCCGGTACAATGAGCAGTTCTTC.

This clonotype appeared many times. The rearrangement joins TRBV18 to TRBJ2-2; 12 positions agree with TRBD2. The CDR3 length is 15 residues. V lost 5 bases to trimming and J lost 3 bases; unmatched junction nucleotides: 1. The germline V gene has CDR1 KGHSH and CDR2 LQKENI. Here the CDR3 reads CASSRLAGDTGELFF. The CDR3, as DNA: TGTGCCAGCTCAAGACTAGCGGGGGACACCGGGGAGCTGTTTTTT.

This clonotype was counted many times. The chain links TRBV6-5 to TRBJ2-5; 9 positions agree with TRBD1. The trim removed 6 bases at V and 5 bases at J, leaving 4 bases unmatched. CDR3 length: 13 residues. From germline, CDR1 is MNHEY and CDR2 SVGAGI. The CDR3 coding sequence is TGTGCCAGCAGCCGGGACAGGGAGGAGACCCAGTACTTC. Translating gives CASSRDREETQYF.

This chain uses TRBV27 with TRBJ2-3, with 7 bases fitting TRBD2. The CDR3 spans 16 residues. Germline trimming cut 0 bases from V and 1 base from J; bases unmatched to any gene: 4. Germline V gene data show CDR1 as MNHEY and CDR2 as SMNVEV (reference sequence). CDR3 in amino acids: CASSLSGGGGTDTQYF. Here the CDR3 DNA reads TGTGCCAGCAGTTTATCGGGCGGGGGAGGCACAGATACGCAGTATTTT.

This clonotype was counted at least ten times. The chain couples TRBV30 to TRBJ1-1, with a weak D call TRBD1 (5 bases). V was trimmed by 3 bases and J by 2 bases, leaving 13 bases between them. The CDR3 covers 14 residues. Germline CDR1 reads GTSNPN; CDR2 reads SVGIG (reference sequence). The CDR3 region has the DNA TGTGCCTGGAGCAGCGGCGGGGGTAACACTGAAGCTTTCTTT. This translates into CAWSSGGGNTEAFF.